These 18 T cell receptor beta chains originate from one sample sequenced in a study of T-cell reconstitution after alpha-beta-depleted transplantation in children. It was with unique molecular identifiers that the TCRbeta library was prepared. TCRdb re-derived calls from the PCR reads in MiXCR, one entry per CDR3 protein. The sample holds roughly 89,000 distinct CDR3 sequences, over 9% seen once. The sequenced sample was PBMCs from the stem cell graft donor, obtained from the stem cell graft. These receptors all stem from a human donor who donated a stem cell graft to a child with inherited bone marrow failure.

This clonotype has at least ten counts. The V call is TRBV29-1, the J call TRBJ2-7; either TRBD1 or TRBD2 may fit D (6 bases each). Germline values: CDR1 SQVTM, CDR2 ANQGSEA. V lost 1 base and J 6 bases, leaving 10 bases between the germline ends. The length of the CDR3 is 12 residues. CDR3 nucleotides: TGCAGCGTTGAAGTCAGGGGAGGCGAGCAGTACTTC. Its protein product is CSVEVRGGEQYF.

This clonotype was seen a handful of times. This chain joins TRBV20-1 and TRBJ2-3, with 11 bases identical to TRBD2. J was trimmed by 4 bases and V by 6 bases; bases with no gene match: 9. The CDR3 is 15 residues long. Looked up from germline, CDR1 is DFQATT and CDR2 is SNEGSKA (reference sequence). CDR3 coding DNA: TGCAGTGCCCAAATTACTAGCGGGGGTGCAGATACGCAGTATTTT. It is translated as CSAQITSGGADTQYF.

The table lists this clonotype with a few counts. The chain recombines TRBV4-1 with TRBJ2-7; weak D call: TRBD2 (6 bases). Trimming cost V 0 bases and J 4 bases, with 16 bases left between them. From germline, CDR1 is MGHRA and CDR2 YSYEKL. This CDR3 spans 16 amino acids. The CDR3 loop is CASSQDLRREIYEQYF. Here the CDR3 DNA reads TGCGCCAGCAGCCAAGACCTCCGCCGGGAGATATACGAGCAGTACTTC.

The table lists this clonotype with many counts. V is TRBV7-9 and J is TRBJ2-3; TRBD1 aligns across 7 bases. V dropped 5 bases and J dropped 2; count of bases not matched to a gene: 7. The CDR3 is made up of 15 amino acids. The germline V gene has CDR1 SEHNR and CDR2 FQNEAQ (reference sequence). CDR3 DNA: TGTGCCAGCAGCCCCCGGGACAGAGACACAGATACGCAGTATTTT. It encodes CASSPRDRDTDTQYF.

This clonotype appeared a few times. The J gene is TRBJ2-3, the V gene TRBV4-1, with no clear D. Germline V gene data show CDR1 as MGHRA and CDR2 as YSYEKL. This CDR3 has 16 residues. The V gene lost 4 bases and the J gene lost 5 bases, with 19 bases spanning the gap. Here the CDR3 DNA reads TGCGCCAGCAGCCCCACTCGGACGGCCGAGAGAGATACGCAGTATTTT. This encodes CASSPTRTAERDTQYF.

This clonotype was detected ten times or more. The chain recombines TRBV12-3 or TRBV12-4 with TRBJ2-7; D is perhaps TRBD1 (6 bases). Trimming took off 3 bases at V and 3 bases at J, with 9 bases between the two ends. CDR3 length: 13 residues. Here the CDR3 reads CASSFGQLYEQYF. The CDR3 region has the DNA TGTGCCAGCAGTTTTGGACAGCTCTACGAGCAGTACTTC.

This clonotype appeared many times. The rearrangement uses TRBV5-1 and TRBJ2-1, with D uncertain. The germline V and J ends were trimmed by 1 base and 3 bases, with 5 bases remaining between them. Germline assignment: CDR1 SGHRS and CDR2 YFSETQ. The CDR3 runs to 13 residues. Here the CDR3 DNA reads TGCGCCAGCAGCTTGACAGACTACAATGAGCAGTTCTTC. This encodes CASSLTDYNEQFF.

This clonotype was found a few times. The chain carries TRBV7-3 and TRBJ2-3; D gene unclear. The germline gives CDR1 SGHTA, CDR2 FQGTGA. V was cut by 6 bases and J by 4 bases, with 8 bases left in between. The CDR3 runs to 12 residues. In DNA form, the CDR3 reads TGTGCCAGCAGGACCCCGGCAGATACGCAGTATTTT. Its translation: CASRTPADTQYF.

In this sample, this clonotype turned up many times. V usage is TRBV20-1 and J usage is TRBJ2-4; D might be TRBD1 or TRBD2, each matching 6 bases. The CDR3 is 13 amino acids. The germline V and J ends were trimmed by 3 bases and 5 bases, with 11 bases remaining between them. Germline CDR1 reads DFQATT; CDR2 reads SNEGSKA (reference sequence). CDR3: CSASWGAQNIQYF. The CDR3 DNA reads TGCAGTGCTAGCTGGGGGGCTCAAAACATTCAGTACTTC.

This clonotype was found many times. The rearrangement uses TRBV28 and TRBJ2-2; perhaps TRBD2 as D (6 bases). The ends were cut back, 4 bases at V and 1 base at J, with 10 bases in the middle. This CDR3 contains 15 residues. Germline V gives CDR1 MDHEN, CDR2 SYDVKM. The CDR3 reads CASSSRDWNTGELFF. Written as DNA, the CDR3 is TGTGCCAGCAGTTCCCGGGACTGGAACACCGGGGAGCTGTTTTTT.

This clonotype was detected ten times or more. The rearrangement links TRBV6-2 or TRBV6-3 to TRBJ1-3; D call uncertain. Per germline, CDR1 MNHEY and CDR2 SVGEGT. CDR3 length: 14 amino acids. V lost 4 bases and J lost 0, with 7 bases in between. The CDR3 region is CASSSTDSGNTIYF. The CDR3 DNA reads TGTGCCAGCAGTTCAACAGACTCTGGAAACACCATATATTTT.

This clonotype was counted at least ten times. This chain joins TRBV6-2 or TRBV6-3 and TRBJ2-2; TRBD2 matches 10 bases. The germline CDR1 and CDR2 sequences are MNHEY and SVGEGT. With V trimmed by 5 bases and J by 2 bases, 5 bases remained unmatched. The CDR3 is 16 residues long. The CDR3 DNA sequence: TGTGCCAGCAGTACAACTAGCGGGGCAAACACCGGGGAGCTGTTTTTT. This translates into CASSTTSGANTGELFF.

There are many counts of this clonotype. V usage is TRBV20-1 and J usage is TRBJ2-7; D is unresolved. Per the germline V gene, CDR1 is DFQATT and CDR2 is SNEGSKA (reference sequence). This CDR3 has 14 residues. In DNA form, the CDR3 reads TGCAGCCCCGTTAGTGCCCGCTCGACCTACGAGCAGTACTTC. Its translation is CSPVSARSTYEQYF.

This clonotype was counted at least ten times. J is TRBJ2-3 and V is TRBV5-1; 12 bases map to TRBD2. The CDR3 has 15 amino acids. Trimming cost V 4 bases and J 2 bases; bases outside gene matches: 2. The germline CDR1 and CDR2 sequences are SGHRS and YFSETQ. The chain's CDR3 is CASSTSGGPTDTQYF. The CDR3 DNA reads as TGCGCCAGCAGCACTAGCGGGGGGCCCACAGATACGCAGTATTTT.

The rearrangement uses TRBV29-1 and TRBJ1-1; 8 positions match TRBD1. The CDR3 runs 10 residues. Losses at the gene ends were 6 bases for V and 9 bases for J; bases not matched to a gene: 3. The germline V gene has CDR1 SQVTM and CDR2 ANQGSEA. CDR3 in amino acids: CSVDRGKAFF. Here the CDR3 DNA reads TGCAGCGTCGACAGGGGCAAAGCTTTCTTT.

This clonotype was seen repeatedly, ten times or more. The V call is TRBV4-2, the J call TRBJ1-4, with 8 bases that match TRBD1. V shed 0 bases and J 8 bases; nucleotides not matched to a gene: 5. Germline V gives CDR1 LGHNA, CDR2 YNFKEQ. The CDR3 runs to 15 residues. CDR3 sequence reads: CASSQDRPGGEKLFF. The CDR3 nucleotides are TGTGCCAGCAGCCAAGATCGCCCAGGGGGCGAAAAACTGTTTTTT.

This clonotype has a single count. The V and J genes are TRBV28 and TRBJ1-1, with D hard to call. There are 14 residues in the CDR3. The V end was cut by 5 bases, the J end by 10 bases, with 20 bases between. The germline V gene has CDR1 MDHEN and CDR2 SYDVKM. In DNA, the CDR3 is TGTGCCAGCAGTGATCGTCGGCGAGCCATCGTAGCTTTCTTT. The encoded protein is CASSDRRRAIVAFF. The full variable domain, completed using reference TRBV28 and TRBJ1-1, is DVKVTQSSRYLVKRTGEKVFLECVQDMDHENMFWYRQDPGLGLRLIYFSYDVKMKEKGDIPEGYSVSREKKERFSLILESASTNQTSMYLCASSDRRRAIVAFFGQGTRLTVV.

This rearrangement joins TRBV6-1 to TRBJ2-2; D possibly corresponds to TRBD2 (5 bases). The CDR3 consists of 13 residues. Per germline, CDR1 MNHNS and CDR2 SASEGT. The V and J ends lost 3 bases and 6 bases respectively, with 8 bases between them. The CDR3 region is CASSDWESGELFF. The DNA for the CDR3 is TGTGCCAGCAGTGACTGGGAGTCCGGGGAGCTGTTTTTT.